The present TCR beta chain was sequenced within a study of vaccination and CD4 T cells after COVID-19 (dated by TCRdb to 2022 to 2024). Concerning the study at large: SARS-CoV-2 positivity had been established in the convalescent patients by nasal swab PCR, and mild disease was recorded in several of these patients and severe disease in one. The convalescent cohort comprised six males and four females, including two Hispanic individuals, seven Caucasians, two Asians and one multiracial person. Culture stimuli were overlapping spike peptide pools from SARS-CoV-2 and from the common cold coronaviruses HCoV-NL63, HCoV-OC43 and HCoV-229E. In roughly 10 COVID-19 convalescent patients and a handful of infection-naive healthy vaccine recipients, the spike-specific CD4+ TCR repertoire before mRNA vaccination was compared with the repertoire after mRNA vaccination. Participants received two doses of either the Pfizer-BioNTech BNT162b2 vaccine (n=8) or the Moderna mRNA-1273 vaccine (n=2). Control cultures used a CEFX viral epitope pool as positive control, an HIV-1 Nef peptide pool as negative control, or no peptide. The time from the second vaccine dose to post-vaccine blood sampling had a median of roughly 79 days and ranged from about 12 to 250 days. Post-COVID blood samples from convalescent patients were collected a median of roughly 100 days after diagnosis, with a range of roughly 35 to 180 days. Broad study findings and their caveats: Among convalescent patients, a median around 86% of the SARS-CoV-2-reactive clones seen after vaccination appeared only after vaccination, which suggests priming specific to the vaccine. An increase in the median number of SARS-CoV-2-reactive clonotypes from 21 after infection to roughly 38 after vaccination was observed, but the change was not found to be significant. Of the vaccine-specific clones found in convalescent patients, nearly all (304 of 307) were mono-reactive for SARS-CoV-2 spike instead of being cross-reactive with common cold coronaviruses. The study included relatively few convalescent patients and did not analyze early timepoints after natural infection.

Deletion took 10 bases off V and 4 bases off J, with a span of 17 bases between the germline ends. Sequences LGHNA (CDR1) and YNFKEQ (CDR2) are obtained from the germline V gene. The CDR3 holds 14 amino acids from the cysteine to the phenylalanine. The CDR3 DNA has 42 bases and is translated from base 1. The library was generated by PCR. DNA from cultured CD4+ T cells was subjected to TCR sequencing with the Oncomine TCR Beta short-read assay at the Johns Hopkins FTIC core. The QIAamp micro DNA kit was used to extract genomic DNA from the cultured CD4+ T cells. Oncomine TCR Beta libraries made from cultured CD4+ T cells were pooled using unique dual indexes and sequenced on an Illumina iSeq 100. For the original study's pipeline: Non-productive sequences were filtered out, and CDR3s that did not start with C, did not end with F or W, or were shorter than 7 amino acids were discarded. The MANAFEST web application was used to identify antigen-specific clonotypes by comparing peptide-stimulated wells against reference wells and other culture wells. For a clone to be called positive, the clone needed an FDR below 0.05, an odds ratio above 5, and a productive frequency above 0.1% in at least two of three replicate wells. Clonotypes that were significantly expanded in both SARS-CoV-2 spike wells and at least one common cold coronavirus spike condition were defined as cross-reactive. Using R version 3.6.1, CDR3 homology was evaluated through Levenshtein distances (stringdist) along with unrooted phylogenetic trees (ape). The public reads were reprocessed in TCRdb via fastp at Q25 and MiXCR, keeping in-frame beta chains. Rows with one shared CDR3 protein collapse into an entry with the most common genes and DNA. The V and J calls were determined by TCRdb, not by the authors. The sample profile shows 20,000 or so distinct CDR3 sequences; roughly 70% of them were found once. The ten top clones hold more than 7.5% of the sample.

This clonotype was detected a few times. This receptor's antigen is unknown. Nothing much larger sits one base from this clone, and base qualities are not available. The meaning of the sample's treatment or condition label: roughly ten-day PBMC culture with coronavirus spike peptide pools or control peptides (ViraFEST assay). The ViraFEST assay, used in the study, expanded antigen-specific T cells with peptide pools and then identified the expanded clonotypes through TCR sequencing. The positive SARS-CoV-2 PCR tests of the convalescent patients were dated from March to December 2020, before the Alpha, Beta and Delta variants emerged in the United States. Each well held 2.2 million or so PBMCs cultured with around 10 ug/ml peptide pools in IMDM containing 5% human AB serum and approximately 10 IU/ml IL-2. On days 3 and 7, half of the culture medium was replaced with fresh IL-2-containing medium. Once the cells had been in culture for 9 to 10 days, the EasySep CD4+ T cell isolation kit was used to isolate CD4+ T cells by negative selection. Ficoll-Paque Plus gradient centrifugation was used to isolate PBMCs from whole blood, and the isolated PBMCs were then either used fresh or cryopreserved at -140C. Triplicate wells were generally used for each culture condition.

Sequenced sample: CD4+ T cells from blood, cultured in vitro. This receptor was identified in a human donor who had recovered from COVID-19. The chain is made from TRBV4-2 and TRBJ1-3, with no confident D gene call. The CDR3 region: CATTLSIAGNTIYF. Here is the DNA: TGTGCCACTACGCTGAGCATTGCGGGAAACACCATATATTTT.